A selection of T cell receptor beta chains follows, all from one sample in a study of regulatory T cells in long-lasting Graves disease. MiXCR, applied by TCRdb to the multiplex PCR reads, yields one record per CDR3 protein. The sample yields about 350,000 distinct CDR3 sequences, about 17% seen once. Separately, the same data were catalogued under a study of T cells in Graves' hyperthyroidism and ophthalmopathy.

The sequencing here drew on peripheral blood mononuclear cells (PBMCs), taken at new diagnosis, from a patient treated with antithyroid drugs. These receptors were collected from a young woman with Graves disease. The CDR3 runs from the conserved cysteine through the conserved F or W. The D gene is left open where the match is weak. Clone size appears in some rows only: once, few, many, or a class for an expanded clone.

size: few
V: TRBV9
D: -
J: TRBJ1-5
CDR3: CASSVDNGDSNQPQHF
DNA: TGTGCCAGCAGCGTAGATAACGGAGATAGCAATCAGCCCCAGCATTTT

size: -
V: TRBV9
D: -
J: TRBJ1-2
CDR3: CASSPGGVDGYTF
DNA: TGTGCCAGCAGCCCCGGAGGGGTAGATGGCTACACCTTC

size: many
V: TRBV5-1
D: -
J: TRBJ2-3
CDR3: CASSLLESSTDTQYF
DNA: TGCGCCAGCAGCTTGTTAGAATCTAGCACAGATACGCAGTATTTT

size: -
V: TRBV29-1
D: -
J: TRBJ2-1
CDR3: CSVEIGPREQFF
DNA: TGCAGCGTTGAAATAGGGCCCAGGGAGCAGTTCTTC

size: -
V: TRBV6-1
D: TRBD1
J: TRBJ2-7
CDR3: CASTRDRVYEQYF
DNA: TGTGCCAGCACCCGGGACAGGGTTTACGAGCAGTACTTC

size: -
V: TRBV12-3/TRBV12-4
D: TRBD2
J: TRBJ2-2
CDR3: CASTPPAEREGLGELFF
DNA: TGTGCCAGCACCCCCCCGGCGGAGCGGGAGGGCCTCGGGGAGCTGTTTTTT

size: many
V: TRBV2
D: -
J: TRBJ2-7
CDR3: CASSRLEGSYEQYF
DNA: TGTGCCAGCAGTCGACTAGAAGGCTCCTACGAGCAGTACTTC

size: many
V: TRBV9
D: TRBD2
J: TRBJ2-1
CDR3: CASSPRSSGSSSEQFF
DNA: TGTGCCAGCAGCCCCCGTTCTAGCGGGAGTTCTAGTGAGCAGTTCTTC

size: many
V: TRBV7-9
D: TRBD2
J: TRBJ2-7
CDR3: CASSLSAGSYEQYF
DNA: TGTGCCAGCAGCTTATCAGCGGGATCCTACGAGCAGTACTTC

size: -
V: TRBV29-1
D: TRBD2
J: TRBJ2-1
CDR3: CSVDREELSDEQFF
DNA: TGCAGCGTTGACCGGGAGGAATTGAGTGATGAGCAGTTCTTC

size: many
V: TRBV27
D: -
J: TRBJ2-7
CDR3: CASSLGGGEQYF
DNA: TGTGCCAGCAGTTTAGGGGGAGGAGAGCAGTACTTC

size: many
V: TRBV30
D: TRBD1
J: TRBJ2-7
CDR3: CAWRGTGTYEQYF
DNA: TGTGCCTGGAGAGGGACAGGAACCTACGAGCAGTACTTC

size: -
V: TRBV13
D: -
J: TRBJ2-7
CDR3: CASSSRLFAYEQYF
DNA: TGTGCCAGCAGCTCCCGGCTGTTTGCCTACGAGCAGTACTTC

size: -
V: TRBV3-1
D: -
J: TRBJ2-4
CDR3: CASSPRISHLAKNIQYF
DNA: TGTGCCAGCAGCCCTCGGATCTCTCACCTAGCCAAAAACATTCAGTACTTC

size: few
V: TRBV3-1
D: -
J: TRBJ2-1
CDR3: CASSQDSVISKFF
DNA: TGTGCCAGCAGCCAAGATTCAGTTATCTCGAAGTTCTTC

size: many
V: TRBV13
D: -
J: TRBJ2-1
CDR3: CASSLGTFLGNEQFF
DNA: TGTGCCAGCAGCTTAGGCACGTTCTTGGGGAATGAGCAGTTCTTC

size: -
V: TRBV27
D: TRBD2
J: TRBJ2-1
CDR3: CASSLLPSGGNYNEQFF
DNA: TGTGCCAGCAGTTTATTGCCCAGCGGGGGGAACTACAATGAGCAGTTCTTC

size: many
V: TRBV11-2
D: -
J: TRBJ2-4
CDR3: CASSHRDKYGIQYF
DNA: TGTGCCAGCAGCCACCGGGACAAATACGGCATTCAGTACTTC

size: many
V: TRBV5-1
D: -
J: TRBJ2-3
CDR3: CASSLSTPSSTDTQYF
DNA: TGCGCCAGCAGCTTGAGCACACCTTCTAGCACAGATACGCAGTATTTT

size: -
V: TRBV4-1
D: TRBD1
J: TRBJ1-2
CDR3: CASSQEGRGQGGYTF
DNA: TGCGCCAGCAGCCAAGAGGGGAGGGGGCAGGGTGGCTACACCTTC

size: many
V: TRBV2
D: TRBD2
J: TRBJ2-1
CDR3: CASSEVSGRAYEQFF
DNA: TGTGCCAGCAGTGAAGTCAGCGGGAGGGCATATGAGCAGTTCTTC

size: many
V: TRBV12-3/TRBV12-4
D: -
J: TRBJ2-7
CDR3: CASSPDTEQYF
DNA: TGTGCCAGCAGTCCCGACACCGAGCAGTACTTC

size: many
V: TRBV28
D: -
J: TRBJ1-4
CDR3: CASSLEGKLFF
DNA: TGTGCCAGCAGTTTGGAGGGGAAACTGTTTTTT

size: -
V: TRBV5-5
D: TRBD1
J: TRBJ2-2
CDR3: CASSLRDRVNTGELFF
DNA: TGTGCCAGCAGCTTACGGGACAGGGTGAACACCGGGGAGCTGTTTTTT

size: many
V: TRBV27
D: TRBD1
J: TRBJ2-7
CDR3: CASTYNSGQGSYEQYF
DNA: TGTGCCAGCACCTATAACTCGGGACAGGGCTCCTACGAGCAGTACTTC

size: few
V: TRBV5-1
D: -
J: TRBJ1-4
CDR3: CASSLARDSNEKLFF
DNA: TGCGCCAGCAGCTTGGCTCGGGACTCTAATGAAAAACTGTTTTTT

size: many
V: TRBV20-1
D: TRBD2
J: TRBJ2-1
CDR3: CSARDLGSGRYNEQFF
DNA: TGCAGTGCTAGAGATCTGGGTAGCGGGAGGTACAATGAGCAGTTCTTC

size: few
V: TRBV7-8
D: -
J: TRBJ2-7
CDR3: CASSLVSSGSSYEQYF
DNA: TGTGCCAGCAGCTTAGTAAGTTCAGGGAGCTCCTACGAGCAGTACTTC

size: few
V: TRBV7-6
D: -
J: TRBJ2-2
CDR3: CASSLLHTGELFF
DNA: TGTGCCAGCAGTCTCCTCCACACCGGGGAGCTGTTTTTT

size: many
V: TRBV9
D: -
J: TRBJ2-5
CDR3: CASSVSDWSQETQYF
DNA: TGTGCCAGCAGCGTAAGCGACTGGAGTCAAGAGACCCAGTACTTC

size: -
V: TRBV28
D: -
J: TRBJ2-1
CDR3: CASSLWGWGAAYNEQFF
DNA: TGTGCCAGCAGTTTATGGGGGTGGGGGGCAGCCTACAATGAGCAGTTCTTC

size: many
V: TRBV5-1
D: -
J: TRBJ2-2
CDR3: CASSKTGFANTGELFF
DNA: TGCGCCAGCAGCAAGACAGGATTCGCGAACACCGGGGAGCTGTTTTTT

size: few
V: TRBV30
D: TRBD1
J: TRBJ1-5
CDR3: CAWSEGARSNQPQHF
DNA: TGTGCCTGGAGTGAGGGGGCTCGTAGCAATCAGCCCCAGCATTTT

size: -
V: TRBV29-1
D: -
J: TRBJ2-7
CDR3: CSVEVGGHEQYF
DNA: TGCAGCGTTGAGGTGGGGGGCCACGAGCAGTACTTC

size: -
V: TRBV7-6
D: -
J: TRBJ2-3
CDR3: CASSTNTLSTDTQYF
DNA: TGTGCCAGCAGCACTAATACCCTTAGCACAGATACGCAGTATTTT

size: many
V: TRBV2
D: TRBD2
J: TRBJ2-1
CDR3: CASSRGRGDNEQFF
DNA: TGTGCCAGCAGTCGCGGGAGAGGCGACAATGAGCAGTTCTTC

size: few
V: TRBV9
D: -
J: TRBJ2-1
CDR3: CASSPLRGPYNEQFF
DNA: TGTGCCAGCAGTCCTCTGAGGGGCCCCTACAATGAGCAGTTCTTC

size: few
V: TRBV15
D: -
J: TRBJ1-2
CDR3: CATSRDSLGGYTF
DNA: TGTGCCACCAGCAGAGATTCCCTTGGTGGCTACACCTTC

size: many
V: TRBV11-2
D: -
J: TRBJ1-2
CDR3: CASSLVLGSGYTF
DNA: TGTGCCAGCAGCTTAGTGTTGGGCTCTGGCTACACCTTC

size: many
V: TRBV6-1
D: TRBD1
J: TRBJ2-7
CDR3: CAIRTGSYEQYF
DNA: TGTGCCATAAGGACAGGGTCCTACGAGCAGTACTTC

size: many
V: TRBV5-4
D: TRBD1
J: TRBJ2-7
CDR3: CASSQPGQGFHEQYF
DNA: TGTGCCAGCAGCCAACCGGGACAGGGTTTCCACGAGCAGTACTTC

size: few
V: TRBV9
D: -
J: TRBJ1-4
CDR3: CASSANPDVFKGEKLFF
DNA: TGTGCCAGCAGCGCCAATCCGGACGTCTTTAAGGGAGAAAAACTGTTTTTT

size: -
V: TRBV29-1
D: -
J: TRBJ2-1
CDR3: CSAGGRNYNEQFF
DNA: TGCAGCGCCGGAGGACGGAACTACAATGAGCAGTTCTTC

size: few
V: TRBV7-8
D: -
J: TRBJ2-7
CDR3: CASSLALTGGEQYF
DNA: TGTGCCAGCAGCTTAGCGCTGACAGGTGGCGAGCAGTACTTC

size: few
V: TRBV7-3
D: TRBD1
J: TRBJ2-7
CDR3: CASSLGTERYEQYF
DNA: TGTGCCAGCAGCTTAGGGACAGAACGGTACGAGCAGTACTTC

size: many
V: TRBV5-1
D: TRBD2
J: TRBJ2-1
CDR3: CASSFGRGGSNEQFF
DNA: TGCGCCAGCAGCTTTGGGCGGGGGGGCTCAAATGAGCAGTTCTTC

size: few
V: TRBV5-5
D: -
J: TRBJ1-1
CDR3: CASSLGYMNTEAFF
DNA: TGTGCCAGCAGCTTGGGCTATATGAACACTGAAGCTTTCTTT

size: -
V: TRBV12-3/TRBV12-4
D: -
J: TRBJ2-4
CDR3: CASSLGNRAKNIQYF
DNA: TGTGCCAGCAGTTTGGGGAACAGAGCCAAAAACATTCAGTACTTC

size: many
V: TRBV5-1
D: TRBD2
J: TRBJ2-5
CDR3: CASSFSGVGETQYF
DNA: TGCGCCAGCAGCTTTAGCGGGGTAGGGGAGACCCAGTACTTC

size: many
V: TRBV30
D: -
J: TRBJ1-1
CDR3: CAWRGSGGTEAFF
DNA: TGTGCCTGGAGGGGTTCGGGGGGCACTGAAGCTTTCTTT

size: many
V: TRBV5-1
D: TRBD1
J: TRBJ1-2
CDR3: CASSASRQGANGYTF
DNA: TGCGCCAGCAGCGCGAGTCGACAGGGGGCGAATGGCTACACCTTC

size: few
V: TRBV20-1
D: TRBD1
J: TRBJ2-6
CDR3: CSARQDRANSGANVLTF
DNA: TGCAGTGCTAGACAGGACAGGGCAAACTCTGGGGCCAACGTCCTGACTTTC

size: many
V: TRBV6-1
D: -
J: TRBJ1-1
CDR3: CASSEARSRNTEAFF
DNA: TGTGCCAGCAGTGAAGCACGAAGCAGGAACACTGAAGCTTTCTTT

size: -
V: TRBV7-9
D: -
J: TRBJ1-5
CDR3: CASSLANSNQPQHF
DNA: TGTGCCAGCAGCTTAGCGAACAGCAATCAGCCCCAGCATTTT

size: many
V: TRBV6-5
D: -
J: TRBJ2-3
CDR3: CASRYQWGGSGAKDTQYF
DNA: TGTGCCAGCAGATACCAGTGGGGGGGTTCGGGGGCAAAAGATACGCAGTATTTT

size: -
V: TRBV20-1
D: TRBD2
J: TRBJ2-3
CDR3: CSARSGGDTQYF
DNA: TGCAGTGCTCGTAGCGGGGGAGATACGCAGTATTTT

size: -
V: TRBV19
D: -
J: TRBJ2-2
CDR3: CASSINRVSTGELFF
DNA: TGTGCCAGTAGTATCAATCGTGTTAGCACCGGGGAGCTGTTTTTT

size: few
V: TRBV5-4
D: -
J: TRBJ2-2
CDR3: CASSLETNTGELFF
DNA: TGTGCCAGCAGCTTAGAAACTAACACCGGGGAGCTGTTTTTT

size: many
V: TRBV5-6
D: -
J: TRBJ2-1
CDR3: CASSFGGGPGFNEQFF
DNA: TGTGCCAGCAGCTTCGGTGGGGGGCCTGGGTTTAATGAGCAGTTCTTC

size: many
V: TRBV18
D: -
J: TRBJ1-1
CDR3: CASSPSGPGATEAFF
DNA: TGTGCCAGCTCACCGTCGGGGCCAGGGGCTACTGAAGCTTTCTTT